The next 11 T cell receptor beta chains were all read from a single sample in a study of glioma-infiltrating T cells. The iRepertoire nested amplicon-rescue multiplex PCR amplified TCR alpha and beta CDR3s from RNA. In TCRdb, the multiplex PCR reads were re-called with MiXCR into one record per CDR3 protein. The table shows 90,000 or so distinct CDR3 sequences, with roughly 40% occurring only once. The source material was glioma tissue, nonneoplastic brain tissue, or PBMCs (not recorded which). The receptors shown here come from a human donor with low-grade glioma or glioblastoma, undergoing nonglioma brain surgery, or in good health (not recorded which).

This clonotype was seen repeatedly, ten times or more. The V and J genes are TRBV7-9 and TRBJ1-1; D perhaps matches TRBD1 (5 bases). Germline values: CDR1 SEHNR, CDR2 FQNEAQ (reference sequence). There are 15 residues in the CDR3. Between the trimmed V and J ends, which lost 4 bases and 6 bases, there was a span of 18 bases. The CDR3 here is CASSSPGTGWAEAFF. Here the CDR3 DNA reads TGTGCCAGCAGCTCCCCCGGGACCGGATGGGCTGAAGCTTTCTTT.

This clonotype was detected many times. The CDR3 here is CASSDGWDTDTQYF. The CDR3 nucleotides read TGTGCCAGCTCAGACGGTTGGGACACAGATACGCAGTATTTT. The chain couples TRBV18 to TRBJ2-3; the D is unclear. The V end lost 5 bases, the J end lost 2 bases, and 11 bases lay between the germline ends. The germline V gene has CDR1 KGHSH and CDR2 LQKENI. The CDR3 runs 14 residues.

Turning to this clonotype: At one of its ends the junction is not consistent with the germline gene, which may arise from a read error. The chain links TRBV4-3 to TRBJ2-1; D is possibly TRBD2 (5 bases). The CDR3 loop spans 19 amino acids. Germline V gene data show CDR1 as LGHNA and CDR2 as YSLEER. DNA of the CDR3: TGCGCCAGCAGCCAAGACCCCTCCTCTCTAGCTTGGGCGGGCAATGAGCGGTTCTTC. Protein: CASSQDPSSLAWAGNERFF.

The sample holds many counts of this clonotype. The chain links TRBV15 to TRBJ1-2, with 7 bases matching TRBD1. CDR3 length: 16 residues. Trimming at V came to 0 bases and at J to 5 bases, leaving 9 bases not matched to a gene. Germline loops: CDR1 LNHNV, CDR2 YYDKDF (reference sequence). CDR3 nucleotides: TGTGCCACCAGCAGAGATCGAAGTCCAGGGGGTTATGGCTACACCTTC. Its translation is CATSRDRSPGGYGYTF.

This chain joins TRBV11-2 and TRBJ2-1; D might be TRBD1 or TRBD2, each matching 5 bases. This CDR3 is built from 13 residues. Trimming took 5 bases from V and 6 from J, leaving 11 bases between them. From germline, CDR1 is SGHAT and CDR2 FQNNGV. In nucleotides, the CDR3 is TGTGCCAGCAGCCCAGGGAGAGGCAATGAGCAGTTCTTC. It specifies CASSPGRGNEQFF.

As for this clonotype: At one of its ends the junction is not consistent with the germline gene, which may arise from a read error. This chain uses TRBV28 with TRBJ2-1; D call uncertain. This CDR3 region has 13 residues. Germline V gene sequence: CDR1 MDHEN, CDR2 SYDVKM. The CDR3 DNA follows: TGCGCCAGCAGTTTAGGTATAAGGTACGAGCAGTTCTTC. Translating it yields CASSLGIRYEQFF.

In regard to this clonotype: An end of the junction does not agree with germline; a read error may underlie this. The rearrangement uses TRBV20-1 and TRBJ2-2; D not resolved. Germline V gene data show CDR1 as DFQATT and CDR2 as SNEGSKA (reference sequence). The CDR3 length is 15 residues. The CDR3 DNA is TGCAGTGCTAGAGGTGGTGGGATGAACACCGTGGAGCTGTTTTTT. It specifies CSARGGGMNTVELFF.

With regard to this clonotype: Just one base apart from a much larger clone, this may be a read error. CDR3 nucleotide sequence: TGTGCCAGCAGTCCGAGGGCGAGCGGACAGTACAATGAGCAGTACTTC. Translated, it gives CASSPRASGQYNEQYF. The chain combines TRBV2 with TRBJ2-5, with D possibly being TRBD1 (6 bases). The CDR3 totals 16 residues. Germline-derived CDR1 and CDR2 are SNHLY and FYNNEI. The V gene lost 5 bases and the J gene lost 11 bases, with 27 bases spanning the gap.

This clonotype was seen ten or more times. The gene calls are TRBV29-1 and TRBJ2-1; tentatively, D is TRBD1 or TRBD2 (6 bases each). The V end lost 6 bases, the J end lost 7 bases, and 13 bases lay between the germline ends. CDR1 is SQVTM, CDR2 ANQGSEA, per germline. The CDR3 consists of 12 residues. This CDR3 is CSVGGERNEQFF. Here the CDR3 DNA reads TGCAGCGTGGGGGGCGAGAGGAATGAGCAGTTCTTC.

This clonotype was observed many times. The V call is TRBV5-1, the J call TRBJ2-3; TRBD1 matches 8 bases. The CDR3 contains 14 residues. Germline assignment: CDR1 SGHRS and CDR2 YFSETQ. V dropped 3 bases and J dropped 1; count of bases not matched to a gene: 1. Written as DNA, the CDR3 is TGCGCCAGCAGCTCGGGACAGGGCACAGATACGCAGTATTTT. Translated, it gives CASSSGQGTDTQYF.

Many counts were recorded for this clonotype. The chain has TRBV27 and TRBJ1-6; D ambiguous. The CDR3 contains 13 residues. Trimming left V 0 bases short and J 7 bases short, with 4 bases between. From germline, CDR1 is MNHEY and CDR2 SMNVEV (reference sequence). The CDR3 nucleotides are TGTGCCAGCAGTTTATCGAGGAATTCACCCCTCCACTTT. Its translation is CASSLSRNSPLHF.